This paragraph reports one TCR beta chain. Its specificity is not known. The data are from a study of cytomegalovirus exposure and HLA in healthy donors. About the research overall: Inside one of the first data releases sat some 93 million unique TCRs taken from HLA-typed donors. Falling in the Caucasian-associated ancestry cluster were about four fifths of about 400 genotyped donors.

Overall study findings and caveats: Sequencing likely caused a cluster of highly shared sequence variants. Testing in vitro showed a few CMV-associated chains specific for CMV antigens.

It was with 60 Vbeta and 13 Jbeta primers that the PCR ran. Data came from immunoSEQ multiplex PCR; TCRdb stores just in-frame clones and leaves some out. The sample has approximately 150,000 clones, 50% to 75% seen once; the top ten hold about 7.1%. Sequences were obtained from PBMCs. This clonotype was obtained from a woman between 55 and 75 years old in good health and CMV-seropositive.

The CDR3 loop is CASSLRSYGVTDTQYF. As DNA, the CDR3 is TGCGCCAGCAGCTTGCGGTCGTACGGGGTGACAGATACGCAGTATTTT. The V call is TRBV5-1, the J call TRBJ2-3, with D perhaps TRBD2 (5 bases). Trimming stripped 1 base from V and 3 bases from J, with 15 bases between. This CDR3 is built from 16 residues. Germline CDR1 reads SGHRS; CDR2 reads YFSETQ. Full variable domain (missing parts from reference TRBV5-1 and TRBJ2-3): KAGVTQTPRYLIKTRGQQVTLSCSPISGHRSVSWYQQTPGQGLQFLFEYFSETQRNKGNFPGRFSGRQFSNSRSEMNVSTLELGDSALYLCASSLRSYGVTDTQYFGPGTRLTVL.